This TCR beta chain was observed in a study of cytomegalovirus exposure and HLA in healthy donors (dated by TCRdb to 2016 to 2017). With respect to the entire study: An earlier analysis of some 600 of the donors reported 250 to 350 Gb of sequence data and 95 million to 140 million unique TCR beta sequences obtained from around 170 million T cells. To study patterns of TCR occurrence, a later analysis re-analyzed previously published TCR beta repertoires from 550 to 800 donors and added high-resolution HLA genotyping. Donor age, sex, ethnicity and CMV serostatus were compiled alongside the repertoire data. The T cell repertoires of 666 subjects were profiled by immunosequencing and related to cytomegalovirus serostatus. On average, about 240,000 unique TCR beta nucleotide sequences were sequenced per donor among 350 to 400 genotyped donors of the cohort, with around 19% of those sequences being non-productive. High-throughput TCR immunosequencing, statistical association of individual TCRs with disease status, and machine learning were combined to predict cytomegalovirus infection status. Class I and class II HLA loci were covered by the typing at four-digit resolution. Genome-wide SNP genotypes for about 60% of the roughly 670 donors were used in a later genetic analysis, which treated that subset as a discovery cohort. In an earlier analysis of around 540 of the donors, high-throughput TCR beta sequencing was used to judge whether each TCR beta V gene segment behaved as functional or pseudogenic. Along with the approximately 700-subject first cohort, a separate validation cohort of over 90 different subjects was used. The number of typed donors differed by locus: roughly 629-640 for A, B, C, DRB1 and DQB1; 500 to 550 for DQA1; 606 for DPA1; and around 450 for DPB1. Roughly 300 gigabases of sequencing data and tens of millions of unique TCR sequences were included in an early release covering roughly 600 HLA-typed donors. Of the 300 to 500 genotyped donors, approximately 80% were placed in the genetic ancestry cluster associated with self-reported Caucasian donors. Rather than using new phenotypic data, the later analysis identified candidate immune exposures from TCR beta sequences and from how often those sequences occurred across donors. Four to six DR-DQ haplotypes were handled as single units for association and clustering, since linkage in the cohort was strong. All discovery cohort repertoires had been generated using a single sequencing platform. The study was designed to test whether signatures of past pathogen exposure could be identified by cataloging public T cell receptors. What the work shows at the level of the full study, not this receptor alone: A later analysis reported that several top co-occurrence clusters appeared linked to parvovirus B19, influenza, CMV and Epstein-Barr virus. A later analysis associated 16,951 TCR beta sequences with specific HLA alleles at a false discovery rate of 0.05. Some 16 rarely observed V segments, including chromosome 9 orphons, were excluded from the earlier analysis of several hundred of the donors because counts were too low. In the study, 150 to 200 TCR beta chains were listed as associated with cytomegalovirus. In both the original and validation cohorts, the classifier was reported to diagnose cytomegalovirus status with high specificity and sensitivity. Assigning TCR associations to individual alleles was difficult when HLA alleles, especially DR and DQ, strongly co-occurred. In this cohort, only TCR beta chains were sequenced, and detectable features were limited by the absence of alpha or paired-chain data. A further reported finding was that TCR beta sequences accurately predicted the HLA-A and HLA-B alleles for most subjects in the first cohort. According to a later genetic analysis, donors in an Asian-associated ancestry cluster had fewer N-insertions in productive TCRs than the approximately 690-donor mean. The sequencing pipeline was judged likely to have produced a cluster of highly shared sequence variants as a technical artifact. A few of the identified cytomegalovirus-associated TCR beta chains were confirmed in vitro to be specific for cytomegalovirus antigens. According to a later analysis, TCR association rates differed among HLA loci, with DRB1 alleles showing the most associated TCRs and HLA-C alleles showing the fewest. A later analysis found that most CMV-associated TCR beta chains appeared HLA-restricted, with HLA associations seemingly driven largely by CMV exposure. Presence/absence analyses assumed roughly uniform sequencing depth across donors, an assumption that may not hold. In an earlier analysis of 587 of the donors, most TCR beta V segments appeared in productive rearrangements about 87% or about 30% of the time, broadly matching IMGT annotations. Linkage disequilibrium might explain the correlated functional status among segregating V segments, but an unknown experimental factor could not be excluded. According to the authors, the approach could potentially be generalized to other disease states and immunological phenotypes. HLA typing was unavailable for some donors at each locus, so association tests used only the typed subset. V-gene and J-gene trimming of TCR beta chains was associated with a missense DCLRE1C variant in a later genetic analysis, and the association was replicated in an independent cohort. Immune exposure information for the cohort was limited to CMV serostatus. Most TCR sequences were seen in very few donors, while some public TCRs were found in many individuals. The 87-base-pair reads could not distinguish some IMGT-functional V segments, including TRBV6-2 and TRBV6-3, so those segments were excluded. In a later analysis, HLA-associated TCR beta chains were found to be more clonally expanded and to have lower generation probabilities than equally common non-associated chains.

In this sample, this clone turned up a few times. The clone's antigen remains unknown. No base-level quality is on record; no much larger clone is a single base apart. The CDR3 spans 17 residues, from the cysteine through the phenylalanine. This entry keeps only the CDR3 DNA: 51 bases, framed from base 1. According to the germline V gene, CDR1 reads KGHSH and CDR2 reads LQKENI. V is pruned by 1 base and J by 5 bases, leaving 11 bases of the junction without a gene match. Library preparation employed the immunoSEQ multiplex PCR assay. The multiplex PCR relied on a mix of 60 forward primers for TCR Vbeta segments and 13 reverse primers for TCR Jbeta segments. Amplification of the CDR3 region of rearranged TCR beta genes was performed with a multiplex PCR assay on genomic DNA. The amplified TCR beta libraries were sequenced on the Illumina HiSeq System as 87-base-pair reads. On the authors' methods: In a later analysis, tens of millions of unique TCR beta chains were counted across the 500 to 700 repertoires, and roughly 10 million of these chains were shared by at least two donors. Raw reads were error-corrected and collapsed into unique sequences with a nearest-neighbor algorithm that merged closely related sequences to remove PCR and sequencing errors. To assign V, D and J gene segments, CDR3 sequences were aligned to IMGT reference sequences. For a sequence to be retained, a match of at least six nucleotides was required to both a V gene segment and a J gene segment. Rearrangements were classified as productive when the CDR3 lacked stop codons and remained in frame with V and J, and all other rearrangements were classified as non-productive. CDR3 was defined according to IMGT convention as the region running from the second conserved V-encoded cysteine to the conserved J-encoded phenylalanine. In an earlier analysis of roughly 580 of the donors, sequences lacking an unambiguous match to a single V gene segment were excluded. In an earlier analysis of roughly 600 of the donors, a V segment was called functional when productive rearrangements were above 56.7%, and segregating when the standard deviation between donors exceeded 5%. A statistical classification framework was built to diagnose cytomegalovirus status from the catalog of TCR beta chain sequences. In a later analysis, V and J genes were assigned by comparing TCR nucleotide sequences against IMGT/GENE-DB human TR gene sequences. The TCRdist pipeline was used in a later analysis to assign CDR3 sequences and most-parsimonious VDJ recombination scenarios. In a later analysis, each TCR beta chain was defined by its CDR3 amino acid sequence together with its V-gene family, and reads lacking a unique V-gene family were excluded. To address suspected cross-contamination and a sequencing artifact, a later analysis removed 592 highly shared, low-generation-probability nucleotide sequences. In a later analysis, a clonal expansion index for each public chain was calculated from normalized within-repertoire ranks of inferred template counts. A later analysis computed generation probabilities with a VDJ recombination model fitted to out-of-frame rearrangements, and checked the results against IGoR. Hypergeometric tests were used in a later analysis to score TCR-TCR, TCR-HLA and TCR-CMV co-occurrence, with a repertoire-size bias correction applied to the TCR pairs. In a later analysis, false discovery rates were estimated by permuting HLA or CMV assignments 20 times. In a later analysis, co-occurring TCRs were grouped using DBSCAN, and TCRdist sequence similarity was added for clustering within HLA-allele-positive subsets. For co-occurrence clustering, repertoires with fewer than 30,000 or more than 120,000 public chains were excluded, along with about five repertoires with anomalous nucleotide sharing. TCRdb retrieved this table from immuneACCESS and kept in-frame rearrangements only. Not all clones are present; in checked studies, unresolved V genes account for under half, and no reason is known for the remainder. D and trimming were read from the DNA, whereas the V and J calls and clone size are those reported in that table. The sample table records under 45,000 clones; approximately 80% of these occur just once. The ten largest clones add up to 1.4% of the sample.

The cohort consisted of some 730 healthy bone marrow donors. At the time of sampling, every cohort member was nominally healthy, though immune exposures that went unrecorded were likely present. The donor was CMV seronegative and was included in the group of under 450 seronegative cohort members. Every donor gave a peripheral blood sample, and the peripheral blood mononuclear cells from that sample were used for TCR beta sequencing. Genomic DNA extraction from the blood cell samples was performed with the Qiagen DNeasy Blood Extraction Kit. The chain is encoded by TRBV18 joined to TRBJ1-1; a stretch of 9 junction bases matches TRBD1. Sample: PBMCs. The clonotype was recovered from a man younger than 45 in good health and CMV-seronegative. The nucleotide sequence is given as TGTGCCAGCTCACCACAGGAATCGACAGGGGGGCGGACTGAAGCTTTCTTT. The resulting protein is CASSPQESTGGRTEAFF.